The 24 T cell receptor beta chains below all came from one sample that was sequenced in a study of blood T cell repertoires in COVID-19. This table comes from immunoSEQ multiplex PCR, and its TCRdb copy is limited to in-frame clones, with some not included. The table records roughly 130,000 clones, roughly 89% of them present only once. Sequencing used peripheral blood. These receptors were collected from a man younger than 40 with COVID-19, enrolled during active disease.

Here the CDR3 DNA reads TGTGCCAGCAGTCCCCAACAGGGGGGTTGGTCTCGAGCTTTCTTT. Encoded protein: CASSPQQGGWSRAFF. V usage is TRBV27 and J usage is TRBJ1-1, with 8 bases fitting TRBD1. Unmatched junction bases numbered 15, after V lost 5 bases and J lost 10 bases. Germline V gene lookup returns CDR1 MNHEY and CDR2 SMNVEV (reference sequence). The CDR3 totals 15 residues.

In DNA form, the CDR3 reads TGTGCCAGCAGCAGAGCCGCCGGGACACTTAACACTGAAGCTTTCTTT. It is translated as CASSRAAGTLNTEAFF. V is TRBV3-1 (or the pseudogene TRBV3-2) and J is TRBJ1-1, with D possibly TRBD1 on 6 matching bases. CDR3 length: 16 residues. CDR1 is LGHDT, CDR2 YNNKEL, per germline (reference sequence). Trimming stripped 5 bases from V and 2 bases from J, with 18 bases between.

This clone was seen a few times. This CDR3 is CAISTSQGVQETQYF. The CDR3 region has the DNA TGTGCCATCAGTACCTCACAGGGGGTCCAAGAGACCCAGTACTTC. This chain connects TRBV10-3 to TRBJ2-5; 8 bases match TRBD1. This CDR3 region has 15 residues. V dropped 5 bases and J dropped 1; count of bases not matched to a gene: 6. The germline CDR1 and CDR2 sequences are ENHRY and SYGVKD.

CDR3 residues: CASSREQGAELFF. The CDR3 DNA is TGTGCCAGCAGTCGAGAACAGGGGGCGGAGCTGTTTTTT. The J gene is TRBJ2-2, the V gene TRBV2; 9 bases match TRBD1. There are 13 residues in the CDR3. Germline loops: CDR1 SNHLY, CDR2 FYNNEI. After removal of 5 bases from V and 10 bases from J, the junction contained 5 bases not matched to a gene.

This rearrangement joins TRBV27 to TRBJ1-5, with 7 nucleotides matching TRBD1. Germline V gene lookup returns CDR1 MNHEY and CDR2 SMNVEV (reference sequence). There are 14 residues in the CDR3. With V trimmed by 5 bases and J by 2 bases, 3 bases remained unmatched. The CDR3 protein is CASSLRGGNQPQHF. The CDR3 bases are TGTGCCAGCAGTCTCAGGGGGGGCAATCAGCCCCAGCATTTT.

V is TRBV6-5 and J is TRBJ1-1; 7 positions match TRBD1. The CDR3 runs to 15 residues. V shed 0 bases, J shed 6 bases, and the junction held 7 bases outside the gene matches. Germline V gene data show CDR1 as MNHEY and CDR2 as SVGAGI. CDR3: CASSYSRTGAAEAFF. The CDR3, as DNA: TGTGCCAGCAGTTACTCGAGAACAGGGGCCGCTGAAGCTTTCTTT.

The CDR3 loop is CASSNRGVPEAFF. As DNA, the CDR3 is TGTGCCAGCAGTAACAGGGGAGTCCCTGAAGCTTTCTTT. The gene calls are TRBV25-1 and TRBJ1-1; 7 bases match TRBD1. The length of the CDR3 is 13 residues. The germline V gene encodes CDR1 MGHDK and CDR2 SYGVNS. With V trimmed by 5 bases and J by 6 bases, 6 bases remained unmatched.

This rearrangement joins TRBV15 to TRBJ2-1; the match to TRBD1 covers 8 bases. From germline, CDR1 is LNHNV and CDR2 YYDKDF (reference sequence). The V gene end was trimmed by 6 bases and the J gene end by 9 bases; junction bases not matched to a gene: 7. The CDR3 is 13 amino acids. The CDR3 is CATSTYTGGEQFF. In nucleotides, the CDR3 is TGTGCCACCAGTACGTACACAGGGGGTGAGCAGTTCTTC.

The rearrangement joins TRBV15 to TRBJ2-1; possible D gene TRBD1, 6 bases. V was trimmed by 1 base and J by 10 bases, leaving 20 bases between them. CDR3 length: 16 residues. Germline CDR1 reads LNHNV; CDR2 reads YYDKDF (reference sequence). The CDR3 DNA reads as TGTGCCACCAGCAGAGGGGTTGGGCAGGGGATTGACGAGCAGTTCTTC. Its protein product is CATSRGVGQGIDEQFF.

The genes are TRBV27 and TRBJ2-4; 14 bases align to TRBD2. Looked up from germline, CDR1 is MNHEY and CDR2 is SMNVEV (reference sequence). The CDR3 consists of 16 residues. Germline trimming cut 4 bases from V and 5 bases from J; bases unmatched to any gene: 4. CDR3 sequence: CASSSWTSGRQNIQYF. The CDR3 bases are TGTGCCAGCAGTTCCTGGACTAGCGGGAGGCAAAACATTCAGTACTTC.

The V gene is TRBV28, the J gene TRBJ1-5; TRBD1 agrees at 8 bases. The germline V gene has CDR1 MDHEN and CDR2 SYDVKM. V gave up 3 bases and J gave up 4 bases; unmatched junction bases: 8. This CDR3 is built from 16 residues. CDR3 amino acids: CASSFGQGKGNQPQHF. Written as DNA, the CDR3 is TGTGCCAGCAGTTTCGGACAGGGAAAAGGTAATCAGCCCCAGCATTTT.

V is TRBV28 and J is TRBJ1-5; tentatively, D is TRBD1 (6 bases). CDR3 size: 12 residues. The germline CDR1 and CDR2 sequences are MDHEN and SYDVKM. The CDR3 here is CGTVYSNQPQHF. The CDR3 nucleotides read TGTGGGACAGTATATAGCAATCAGCCCCAGCATTTT.

V is TRBV19 and J is TRBJ1-2; unclear D gene. The V and J ends lost 5 bases and 5 bases respectively, with 15 bases between them. Germline V gene data show CDR1 as LNHDA and CDR2 as SQIVND (reference sequence). This CDR3 is 14 amino acids long. The CDR3 sequence is CASSFTGSSYGYTF. The CDR3 nucleotides are TGTGCCAGTAGTTTTACCGGGAGCTCTTATGGCTACACCTTC.

The chain links TRBV4-2 to TRBJ1-2; 7 bases align to TRBD1. The CDR3 extends over 13 amino acids. Germline V lookup: CDR1 LGHNA, CDR2 YNFKEQ. Trimming removed 3 bases from V and 4 bases from J; junction bases left unmatched: 2. The CDR3, as DNA: TGTGCCAGCAGCCAGGACAGGAGCTATGGCTACACCTTC. It codes for CASSQDRSYGYTF.

The CDR3 region has the DNA TGTGCCAGCTCACCTTCTAGCGGGATGATCTACAATGAGCAGTTCTTC. This codes for CASSPSSGMIYNEQFF. The J gene is TRBJ2-1, the V gene TRBV18; 9 bases match TRBD2. After removal of 3 bases from V and 3 bases from J, the junction contained 6 bases not matched to a gene. The V gene's germline CDR1 is KGHSH and CDR2 LQKENI. The CDR3 spans 16 residues. The full variable domain, its missing parts supplied by reference TRBV18 and TRBJ2-1, is NAGVMQNPRHLVRRRGQEARLRCSPMKGHSHVYWYRQLPEEGLKFMVYLQKENIIDESGMPKERFSAEFPKEGPSILRIQQVVRGDSAAYFCASSPSSGMIYNEQFFGPGTRLTVL.

This clone was counted between two and nine times. The rearrangement joins TRBV3-1 (or the pseudogene TRBV3-2) to TRBJ2-7; D perhaps matches TRBD1 (5 bases). The CDR3 contains 14 residues. Germline lookup yields CDR1 LGHDT and CDR2 YNNKEL (reference sequence). V was trimmed by 4 bases and J by 5 bases, leaving 15 bases between them. CDR3 protein: CASSPGPGNNEQYF. DNA for the CDR3: TGTGCCAGCAGCCCCGGGCCAGGGAATAACGAGCAGTACTTC.

The gene calls are TRBV5-1 and TRBJ2-5; the match to TRBD2 covers 8 bases. Germline CDR1 SGHRS, CDR2 YFSETQ. With V trimmed by 0 bases and J by 4 bases, 8 bases remained unmatched. This CDR3 comprises 16 residues. CDR3: CASSLAPAGVGETQYF. CDR3 DNA sequence: TGCGCCAGCAGCTTGGCGCCAGCGGGAGTGGGAGAGACCCAGTACTTC.

The gene calls are TRBV6-5 and TRBJ2-7; 8 bases fit TRBD2. The junction had 10 bases not matched to a gene; V was cut back by 5 bases and J by 4 bases. This CDR3 contains 15 residues. Germline V gene data show CDR1 as MNHEY and CDR2 as SVGAGI. The chain's CDR3 is CASSMVREGPYEQYF. The CDR3, as DNA: TGTGCCAGCAGTATGGTACGGGAGGGGCCTTACGAGCAGTACTTC.

J is TRBJ2-3 and V is TRBV18; D perhaps matches TRBD2 (6 bases). Germline CDR1 and CDR2: KGHSH and LQKENI. CDR3 length equals 15 residues. V was trimmed by 2 bases and J by 2 bases, leaving 11 bases between them. CDR3 sequence: CASSPGGVDTDTQYF. The CDR3 bases are TGTGCCAGCTCACCAGGAGGGGTCGACACAGATACGCAGTATTTT.

This chain uses TRBV9 with TRBJ2-3; 8 bases align to TRBD2. V trimming: 0 bases; J trimming: 5 bases; junction bases outside the gene matches: 8. CDR1 and CDR2 (germline): SGDLS, YYNGEE. The CDR3 is made up of 16 amino acids. This chain's CDR3 is CASSVGGGTSQDTQYF. CDR3 sequence (DNA): TGTGCCAGCAGCGTAGGTGGGGGGACTAGTCAAGATACGCAGTATTTT.

J is TRBJ2-7 and V is TRBV30, with 9 bases aligning to TRBD1. The junction had 4 bases not matched to a gene; V was cut back by 8 bases and J by 5 bases. The CDR3 is 11 amino acids. Germline values: CDR1 GTSNPN, CDR2 SVGIG (reference sequence). The CDR3 is CAGTGIDEQYF. DNA of the CDR3: TGTGCCGGGACAGGGATCGACGAGCAGTACTTC. The variable domain in full, completed from reference TRBV30 and TRBJ2-7, reads SQTIHQWPATLVQPVGSPLSLECTVEGTSNPNLYWYRQAAGRGLQLLFYSVGIGQISSEVPQNLSASRPQDRQFILSSKKLLLSDSGFYLCAGTGIDEQYFGPGTRLTVT.

The chain employs TRBV11-3 and TRBJ2-3; 8 positions match TRBD1. Germline V gene sequence: CDR1 SGHNT, CDR2 YENEEA. The V gene end was trimmed by 5 bases and the J gene end by 4 bases; junction bases not matched to a gene: 5. This CDR3 contains 14 residues. In nucleotides, the CDR3 is TGTGCCAGCAGCCCAGGGGGCTCTGCAGATACGCAGTATTTT. Translation: CASSPGGSADTQYF.

This clone was counted many times. A read error may account for a junction end that differs from germline. This sequence joins TRBV7-7 and TRBJ2-7, with 8 bases identical to TRBD2. The CDR3 is made up of 13 amino acids. Per the germline V gene, CDR1 is SSHAT and CDR2 is FNYEAQ (reference sequence). CDR3 sequence: CASSHGRGYEQYF. CDR3 bases: TGTGCTAGCAGCCACGGGAGGGGATACGAGCAGTACTTC.

The chain couples TRBV2 to TRBJ2-3; TRBD2 matches 8 bases. Germline V gives CDR1 SNHLY, CDR2 FYNNEI. CDR3 size: 12 residues. Unmatched junction bases numbered 3, after V lost 7 bases and J lost 6 bases. In DNA, the CDR3 is TGTGCCAGCACCCGCGGGGGGGATACGCAGTATTTT. Amino acids: CASTRGGDTQYF.